This entry concerns a single T cell receptor beta chain. CD8 cells classed as naive were CD45RO-negative and positively selected for CCR7, excluding terminally differentiated effector memory CD45RA+ cells. Only in-frame clones appear in the TCRdb table, and some are missing; sequencing was by immunoSEQ multiplex PCR. The sample has around 1.9 million clones; just over 90% are singletons. The data stem from a study of shared clonotypes between healthy human individuals. The sequencing input was naive CD8+ T cells from PBMCs. The receptor was isolated from a man aged 18 to 30 in good health. Some clones in this sample may be carry-over from other donors' samples.

CDR3 DNA: TGTGCCAGCAGCGAGGGGACACTATGGGATGGCTACACCTTC. Protein sequence: CASSEGTLWDGYTF. The chain joins TRBV7-6 to TRBJ1-2, with D possibly being TRBD1 (6 bases). Looked up from germline, CDR1 is SGHVS and CDR2 is FNYEAQ. The CDR3 is 14 residues long. The V end lost 5 bases, the J end lost 6 bases, and 16 bases lay between the germline ends.